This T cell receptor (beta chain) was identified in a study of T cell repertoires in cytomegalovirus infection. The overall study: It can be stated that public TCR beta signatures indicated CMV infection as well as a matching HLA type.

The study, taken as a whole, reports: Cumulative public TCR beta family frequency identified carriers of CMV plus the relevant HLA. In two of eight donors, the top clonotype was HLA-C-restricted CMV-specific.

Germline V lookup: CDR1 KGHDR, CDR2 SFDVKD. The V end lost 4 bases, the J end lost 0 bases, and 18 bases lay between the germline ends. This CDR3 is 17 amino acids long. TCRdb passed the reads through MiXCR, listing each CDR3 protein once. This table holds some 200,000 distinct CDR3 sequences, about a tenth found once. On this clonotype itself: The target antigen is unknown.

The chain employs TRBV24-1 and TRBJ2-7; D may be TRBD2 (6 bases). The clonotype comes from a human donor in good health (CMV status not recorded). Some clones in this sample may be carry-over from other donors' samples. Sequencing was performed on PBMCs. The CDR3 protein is CATSESPGLQLSYEQYF. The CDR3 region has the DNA TGTGCCACCAGTGAGAGTCCGGGACTCCAACTCTCCTACGAGCAGTACTTC.